This TCR beta chain was identified during a study of cytomegalovirus exposure and HLA in healthy donors. Remarks on this clone: The antigen remains undetermined.

Overall study results and limits: On later analysis, the bulk of CMV-associated TCR beta chains appeared to be HLA-restricted. A missense DCLRE1C variant was associated with V- and J-gene trimming of TCR beta chains in a later analysis, and an independent cohort replicated the association. As was reported, the HLA-A and HLA-B alleles of most subjects were accurately predicted from TCR beta sequences. Segments of the TCR beta V type were, in most cases, productive about 87% or about 30% of the time in an earlier analysis.

The study ran its PCR with 60 Vbeta and 13 Jbeta primers. Sequencing used immunoSEQ multiplex PCR; TCRdb keeps in-frame clones, though not all of them. The sample lists 110,000 to 150,000 clones, over 65% seen once, with approximately 1.8% in the top ten. This TCR came from a woman aged 30 to 39 in good health and CMV-seronegative. Sequences were obtained from PBMCs.

CDR3 region: CASSQEHGGTQYF. In DNA form, the CDR3 reads TGTGCCAGCAGCCAAGAGCATGGCGGGACCCAGTACTTC. V and J are TRBV4-2 and TRBJ2-5; D remains unclear. Germline CDR1 and CDR2: LGHNA and YNFKEQ. The V and J ends lost 0 bases and 7 bases respectively, with 9 bases between them. The CDR3 has 13 residues.